The rows below give T cell receptor beta chains drawn from one sample of a study of blood T cell repertoires in COVID-19. Using immunoSEQ multiplex PCR, the repertoire was profiled, and TCRdb retains in-frame clones only, with some absent. The repertoire holds approximately 80,000 clones, around 76% seen once, with more than 15% in the top ten. Source material: peripheral blood. The receptors derive from a man between 65 and 85 years old with active or convalescent COVID-19. CDR3s include the opening cysteine and the closing phenylalanine or tryptophan. The order of the fields is J gene, clone size, D gene, V gene, CDR3 DNA, CDR3 protein. D genes are given only for firm matches. A clone size is listed for some rows: how often the clone was seen (once, few, many), or a class if it is expanded.

TRBJ1-4 - - TRBV6-5 TGTGCCAGCAGCGGTGATTCTAATGAAAAACTGTTTTTT CASSGDSNEKLFF
TRBJ1-5 - TRBD1 TRBV30 TGTGCCTGGGACAGGGATAGCAATCAGCCCCAGCATTTT CAWDRDSNQPQHF
TRBJ1-2 few - TRBV9 TGTGCCAGCAGCGTCCAGGACAGCCCTATCTATGGCTACACCTTC CASSVQDSPIYGYTF
TRBJ2-7 - TRBD1 TRBV11-2 TGTGCCAGCACGCGACAGGGTCGGGACGAGCAGTACTTC CASTRQGRDEQYF
TRBJ2-1 - TRBD2 TRBV2 TGTGCCAGCAACTTGGGGGGGAGGGAGCAGTTCTTC CASNLGGREQFF
TRBJ2-5 - - TRBV28 TGTGCCAGCAACTCTCTGGACAGTTACCAAGAGACCCAGTACTTC CASNSLDSYQETQYF
TRBJ2-5 - - TRBV27 TGTGCCAGCAGTTTAAGCGCGGGGTGGTTGGAGACCCAGTACTTC CASSLSAGWLETQYF
TRBJ1-4 - - TRBV9 TGTGCCAGCAGCCCCCGGGGGGATGCAACTAATGAAAAACTGTTTTTT CASSPRGDATNEKLFF
TRBJ1-3 - TRBD1 TRBV5-5 TGTGCCAGCAGCTTGGGTATGGGGACAGGGGATTTCTCTGGAAACACCATATATTTT CASSLGMGTGDFSGNTIYF
TRBJ1-2 - - TRBV11-2 TGTGCCAGCAGCTCCCTACAGGGTCCCGAAACTAACTATGGCTACACCTTC CASSSLQGPETNYGYTF
TRBJ2-2 - - TRBV19 TGTGCCAGTAGTATAGGTAACAGAAACACCGGGGAGCTGTTTTTT CASSIGNRNTGELFF
TRBJ2-1 - TRBD1 TRBV9 TGTGCCAGCAGCGATCGGGGACAGGGGCTCTACAATGAGCAGTTCTTC CASSDRGQGLYNEQFF
TRBJ2-5 - - TRBV11-2 TGTGCCAGCAGCCGACAACAGGGAAGGGAGACCCAGTACTTC CASSRQQGRETQYF
TRBJ1-5 - - TRBV28 TGTGCCAGCAGTTTAGGTGGGGGGAGGAATCAGCCCCAGCATTTT CASSLGGGRNQPQHF
TRBJ1-2 - - TRBV3-1/TRBV3-2 TGTGCCAGCAGCCAAGAATGGCAGGGAGGGAAGAGTGGGGGGTGCACCTTC CASSQEWQGGKSGGCTF
TRBJ1-2 - - TRBV5-4 TGTGCCAGCAGCTTTCCTACGGGGGTAAATAACTATGGCTACACCTTC CASSFPTGVNNYGYTF
TRBJ2-1 - TRBD1 TRBV3-1/TRBV3-2 TGTGCCAGCAGTCGTGCAGGGGGTGAGCAGTTCTTC CASSRAGGEQFF
TRBJ1-2 - - TRBV28 TGTGCCACTAAACAAGCGACGGGCGGAGGCTATGGCTACACCTTC CATKQATGGGYGYTF
TRBJ2-7 - - TRBV7-9 TGTGCCAGCAGCTTACCCAGGGCCTACGAGCAGTACTTC CASSLPRAYEQYF
TRBJ2-4 once TRBD2 TRBV11-3 TGTGCCAGCAGCAGGGGTGGTAGCGGGGAAAACATTCAGTACTTC CASSRGGSGENIQYF
TRBJ1-2 - TRBD1 TRBV5-1 TGCGCCAGCAGCTTCGGGACAGGGGATGGCTACACCTTC CASSFGTGDGYTF
TRBJ2-1 - TRBD1 TRBV12-5 TGTGCTAGTGGTTTGGGACAGGGGTACCACAATGAGCAGTTCTTC CASGLGQGYHNEQFF
TRBJ1-4 - TRBD1 TRBV5-1 TGCGCCAGCAGCTTGGAAGGGGGCTTTAATGAAAAACTGTTTTTT CASSLEGGFNEKLFF
TRBJ1-1 once - TRBV30 TGTGCCTGGAGAAGCAGGGATTGGAGCACTGAAGCTTTCTTT CAWRSRDWSTEAFF
TRBJ1-5 - - TRBV2 TGTGCCAGCAGAAGGACAACGGATCAGCCCCAGCATTTT CASRRTTDQPQHF
TRBJ2-5 - TRBD2 TRBV5-6 TGTGCCAGCAGCTCGGCGGGGGGGCCGGAGACCCAGTACTTC CASSSAGGPETQYF
TRBJ1-2 - - TRBV19 TGTGCCAGTAGTAGCCCCGGGCCGGACACTGGGTACTATGGCTACACCTTC CASSSPGPDTGYYGYTF
TRBJ2-7 - TRBD2 TRBV6-5 TGTGCCAGCCAGCGGGGGCTGGGACCCTACGAGCAGTACTTC CASQRGLGPYEQYF
TRBJ1-2 - TRBD1 TRBV2 TGTGCCAGCAGGAGTGGGACAGCTAACTATGGCTACACCTTC CASRSGTANYGYTF